A selection of T cell receptor beta chains follows, all from one sample in a study of blood T cell repertoires in COVID-19. Generated by immunoSEQ multiplex PCR, the TCRdb table keeps only in-frame clones and is missing some. The table includes around 140,000 clones, approximately 89% detected once. The specimen was peripheral blood. The receptors originated from a human donor in a cohort sampled during active COVID-19. The CDR3 runs from the conserved cysteine through the conserved F or W. The order of the fields is J gene, V gene, D gene, clone size, CDR3 DNA, CDR3 protein. D genes are given only for firm matches. Size is omitted from some rows. Given values are once, few, many or a class for expanded clones.

TRBJ1-2	TRBV11-1	.	.	TGTGCCAGCAGCTTAACATACAGGGATGGCTACACCTTC	CASSLTYRDGYTF
TRBJ2-1	TRBV7-3	TRBD1	.	TGTGCCAGCAGCCCAGGACAGGGATGGGAGCAGTTCTTC	CASSPGQGWEQFF
TRBJ1-2	TRBV4-1	.	.	TGCGCCAGCAGCCAAGCCGACAGCTATGGCTACACCTTC	CASSQADSYGYTF
TRBJ2-1	TRBV5-1	.	.	TGCGCCAGCAGTCAGTTTGACAATGAGCAGTTCTTC	CASSQFDNEQFF
TRBJ2-7	TRBV6-2/TRBV6-3	TRBD1	.	TGTGCCAGCAGTTACAGATGGGACAGCGACTACGAGCAGTACTTC	CASSYRWDSDYEQYF
TRBJ1-4	TRBV5-6	.	.	TGTGCCAGCAGCTTACTGGAGGGGAGGAGTGAAAAACTGTTTTTT	CASSLLEGRSEKLFF
TRBJ1-5	TRBV7-2	TRBD1	.	TGTGCCAGCAGCTTAGAGGGGACAGGAAATCAGCCCCAGCATTTT	CASSLEGTGNQPQHF
TRBJ1-6	TRBV19	TRBD1	.	TGTGCCAGTAGGACTACTCAGGGGGTAATCTCCTATAATTCACCCCTCCACTTT	CASRTTQGVISYNSPLHF
TRBJ2-3	TRBV7-9	TRBD2	.	TGTGCCAGCAGCTTCGGGACTATCAACACAGATACGCAGTATTTT	CASSFGTINTDTQYF
TRBJ1-3	TRBV5-5	.	.	TGTGCCAGCAGCTTGGATCCAGGGCCCTTCTCTGGAAACACCATATATTTT	CASSLDPGPFSGNTIYF
TRBJ2-6	TRBV5-1	.	.	TGCGCCAGCAGCTCTCAAGCGTTAGGGGCCAACGTCCTGACTTTC	CASSSQALGANVLTF
TRBJ1-1	TRBV5-6	.	.	TGTGCCAGCAGCGGACTCATGAACACTGAAGCTTTCTTT	CASSGLMNTEAFF
TRBJ2-2	TRBV7-9	TRBD2	.	TGTGCCAGCAGCCTGGAGTTTTGGACTAGCGGGAACACCGGGGAGCTGTTTTTT	CASSLEFWTSGNTGELFF
TRBJ1-2	TRBV29-1	TRBD1	.	TGCAGCGTTAAGGGACAGGGAGATAACTATGGCTACACCTTC	CSVKGQGDNYGYTF
TRBJ2-7	TRBV11-2	.	.	TGTGCCAGCAGCCCCCAGGGGGGAGCCGACTACGAGCAGTACTTC	CASSPQGGADYEQYF
TRBJ2-1	TRBV7-9	.	.	TGTGCCAGCAGCGGGCCCGGGGGATGGAATGAGCAGTTCTTC	CASSGPGGWNEQFF
TRBJ2-5	TRBV4-2	.	.	TGTGCCAGCAGCCAAGTTTCCGGTCAAGAGACCCAGTACTTC	CASSQVSGQETQYF
TRBJ2-2	TRBV7-6	.	.	TGTGCCAGCAGCTTGTCACGGGGGTCAATGAACACCGGGGAGCTGTTTTTT	CASSLSRGSMNTGELFF
TRBJ2-2	TRBV6-5	TRBD1	once	TGTGCCAGCAAATTGGGACAGGGCGGCACCGGGGAGCTGTTTTTT	CASKLGQGGTGELFF
TRBJ1-6	TRBV4-3	TRBD1	.	TGCGCCAGCAGCCAGCGAGGGGGCAGATCACCCCTCCACTTT	CASSQRGGRSPLHF
TRBJ2-3	TRBV9	.	.	TGTGCCAGCAAGGGGCCAGGTTGGGCAGATACGCAGTATTTT	CASKGPGWADTQYF
TRBJ2-5	TRBV20-1	.	.	TGCAGTGCTAGTGTGCTACGCCGGGCCCAGTACTTC	CSASVLRRAQYF